This T cell receptor beta chain was recorded in a study of technical replicates of blood from several donors. Only in-frame clones appear in the TCRdb table, and some are missing; sequencing was by immunoSEQ multiplex PCR. Of approximately 89,000 clones listed, about 94% are singletons. The sequence was obtained from a human donor in good health. What was sequenced was T cells isolated from PBMCs.

In nucleotides, the CDR3 is TGTGCCAGCAGGGTTGCGAGGGGGCAGAACACTGAAGCTTTCTTT. Translating gives CASRVARGQNTEAFF. V usage is TRBV11-1 and J usage is TRBJ1-1; TRBD1 matches at 7 bases. CDR1 is SGHAT, CDR2 FQDESV, per germline (reference sequence). The V segment lost 6 bases and the J segment 1 base; nucleotides outside the gene matches: 8. The CDR3 sequence is 15 residues long.